The rows below give T cell receptor beta chains drawn from one sample of a study of T cell repertoires in cytomegalovirus infection. For these receptors, no antigen is known. TCRdb recomputed calls from the reads with MiXCR, one row per CDR3 protein. The sample has 200,000 to 250,000 distinct CDR3 sequences, 35% to 40% seen once. The sequencing here drew on CD8+ T cells from cultured PBMCs, taken from culture after CMV antigen stimulation. The receptors were gathered from a human donor in good health (CMV status not recorded). Some clones in this sample may be carry-over from other donors' samples. The CDR3 runs from the conserved cysteine through the conserved F or W. The order of the fields is J gene, V gene, CDR3 protein.

j_call: TRBJ2-1; v_call: TRBV3-1; cdr3_aa: CASSQGLAVSYNEQFF
j_call: TRBJ1-6; v_call: TRBV27; cdr3_aa: CASRWGSNSPLHF
j_call: TRBJ1-1; v_call: TRBV7-4; cdr3_aa: CASSLDGIEAFF
j_call: TRBJ2-1; v_call: TRBV27; cdr3_aa: CASSLVSSYNEQFF
j_call: TRBJ2-2; v_call: TRBV7-9; cdr3_aa: CASSETENTGELFF
j_call: TRBJ2-1; v_call: TRBV4-1; cdr3_aa: CASSQGASGGWKQFF
j_call: TRBJ1-2; v_call: TRBV19; cdr3_aa: CASRPWGDGYTF
j_call: TRBJ2-7; v_call: TRBV5-6; cdr3_aa: CASSFGTGFNEQYF
j_call: TRBJ2-3; v_call: TRBV7-2; cdr3_aa: CASSFVEAQTDTQYF
j_call: TRBJ2-2; v_call: TRBV3-1; cdr3_aa: CASSRGLAGGPNTGELFF
j_call: TRBJ2-1; v_call: TRBV7-3; cdr3_aa: CASSLRPIPYNEQFF
j_call: TRBJ2-3; v_call: TRBV10-3; cdr3_aa: CAISEFNTDTQYF
j_call: TRBJ1-1; v_call: TRBV20-1; cdr3_aa: CSARSGEGDTEAFF
j_call: TRBJ2-7; v_call: TRBV27; cdr3_aa: CASSNRVSYEQYF
j_call: TRBJ1-1; v_call: TRBV7-3; cdr3_aa: CASSLGQHTEAFF
j_call: TRBJ1-1; v_call: TRBV11-2; cdr3_aa: CASRPWKDRTDITEAFF
j_call: TRBJ1-1; v_call: TRBV20-1; cdr3_aa: CSARGGGHLNTEAFF
j_call: TRBJ2-1; v_call: TRBV7-8; cdr3_aa: CASSQRGRGGPSDEQFF
j_call: TRBJ2-7; v_call: TRBV6-5; cdr3_aa: CASSPSGGAGREQYF